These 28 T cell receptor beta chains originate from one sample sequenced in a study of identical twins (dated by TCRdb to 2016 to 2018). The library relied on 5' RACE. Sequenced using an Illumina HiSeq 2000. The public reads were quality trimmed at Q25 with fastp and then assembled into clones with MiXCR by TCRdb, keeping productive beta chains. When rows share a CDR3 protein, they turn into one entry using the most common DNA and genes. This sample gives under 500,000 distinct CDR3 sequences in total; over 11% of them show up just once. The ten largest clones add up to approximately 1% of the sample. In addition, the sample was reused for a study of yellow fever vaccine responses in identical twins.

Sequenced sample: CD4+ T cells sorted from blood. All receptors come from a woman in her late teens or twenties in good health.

The CDR3 DNA reads as TGTGCCAGCAGCTACCCCGGACTAGCGGGAGTTGCCAATGAGCAGTTCTTC. This translates into CASSYPGLAGVANEQFF. V and J are TRBV11-2 and TRBJ2-1; TRBD2 matches at 13 bases. V was pared by 4 bases and J by 6 bases, with 9 bases of the junction left unmatched. The CDR3 runs to 17 residues. Germline V CDR1 and CDR2: SGHAT, FQNNGV.

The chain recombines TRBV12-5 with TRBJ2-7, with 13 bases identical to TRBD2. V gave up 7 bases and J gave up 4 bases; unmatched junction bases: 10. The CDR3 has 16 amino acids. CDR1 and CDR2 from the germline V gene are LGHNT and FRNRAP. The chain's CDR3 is CASAPQRTSGSYEQYF. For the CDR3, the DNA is TGTGCTAGTGCCCCCCAGCGGACTAGCGGGAGTTACGAGCAGTACTTC.

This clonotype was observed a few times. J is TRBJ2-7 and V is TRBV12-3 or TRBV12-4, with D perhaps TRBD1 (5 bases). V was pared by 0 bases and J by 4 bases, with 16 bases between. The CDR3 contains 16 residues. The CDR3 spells CASSLAEQGKGYEQYF. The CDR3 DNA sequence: TGTGCCAGCAGTTTAGCAGAGCAGGGAAAAGGGTACGAGCAGTACTTC.

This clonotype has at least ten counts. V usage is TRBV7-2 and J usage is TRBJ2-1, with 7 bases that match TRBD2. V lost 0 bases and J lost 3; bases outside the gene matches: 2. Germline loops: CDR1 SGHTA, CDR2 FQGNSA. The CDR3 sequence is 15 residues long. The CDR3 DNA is TGTGCCAGCAGCTTAGCTCGGGGGGTCTACAATGAGCAGTTCTTC. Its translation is CASSLARGVYNEQFF.

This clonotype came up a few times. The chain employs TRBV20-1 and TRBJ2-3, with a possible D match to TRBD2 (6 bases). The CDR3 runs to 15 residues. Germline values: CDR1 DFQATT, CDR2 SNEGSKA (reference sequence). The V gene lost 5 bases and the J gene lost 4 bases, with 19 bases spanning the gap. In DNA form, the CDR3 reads TGCAGTGCTGGCGCCGCGGCGGGGTATGCAGATACGCAGTATTTT. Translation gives CSAGAAAGYADTQYF.

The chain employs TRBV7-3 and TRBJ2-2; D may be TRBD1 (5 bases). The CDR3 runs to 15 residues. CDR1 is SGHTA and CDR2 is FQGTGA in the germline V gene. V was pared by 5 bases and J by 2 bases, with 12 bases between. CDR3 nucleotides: TGTGCCAGCAGCCCCGACAGCTATAACACCGGGGAGCTGTTTTTT. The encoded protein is CASSPDSYNTGELFF.

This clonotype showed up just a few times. The CDR3 reads CASSSQSTDTQYF. Written as DNA, the CDR3 is TGTGCCAGCAGCTCACAAAGCACAGATACGCAGTATTTT. The chain combines TRBV7-3 with TRBJ2-3, with D hard to call. Germline V gene lookup returns CDR1 SGHTA and CDR2 FQGTGA. The CDR3 sequence is 13 residues long. V lost 4 bases and J lost 0, with 5 bases in between. Using reference TRBV7-3 and TRBJ2-3 for the parts outside the CDR3, the full variable domain is GAGVSQTPSNKVTEKGKYVELRCDPISGHTALYWYRQSLGQGPEFLIYFQGTGAADDSGLPNDRFFAVRPEGSVSTLKIQRTERGDSAVYLCASSSQSTDTQYFGPGTRLTVL.

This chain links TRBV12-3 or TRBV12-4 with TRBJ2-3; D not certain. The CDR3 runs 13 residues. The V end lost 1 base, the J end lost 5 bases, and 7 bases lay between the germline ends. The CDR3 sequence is CASSLGVRDTQYF. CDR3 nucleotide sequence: TGTGCCAGCAGTTTAGGGGTTAGAGATACGCAGTATTTT.

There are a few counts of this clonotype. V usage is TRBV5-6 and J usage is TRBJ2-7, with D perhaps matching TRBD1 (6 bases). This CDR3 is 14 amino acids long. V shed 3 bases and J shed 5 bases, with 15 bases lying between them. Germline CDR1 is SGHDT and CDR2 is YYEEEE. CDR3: CASSYGQYPNEQYF. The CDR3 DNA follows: TGTGCCAGCAGCTACGGACAGTATCCAAACGAGCAGTACTTC.

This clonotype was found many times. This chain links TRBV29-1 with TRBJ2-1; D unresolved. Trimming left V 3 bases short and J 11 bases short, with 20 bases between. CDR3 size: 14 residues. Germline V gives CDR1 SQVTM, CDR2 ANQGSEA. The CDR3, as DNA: TGCAGCGTTGATAAAGGAGTTGGGCTAGTACAGCAGTTCTTC. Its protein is CSVDKGVGLVQQFF.

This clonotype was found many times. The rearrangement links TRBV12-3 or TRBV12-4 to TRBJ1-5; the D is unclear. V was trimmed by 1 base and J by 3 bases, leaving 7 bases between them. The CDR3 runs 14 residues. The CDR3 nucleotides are TGTGCCAGCAGTTTAGGTAGATTCAATCAGCCCCAGCATTTT. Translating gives CASSLGRFNQPQHF.

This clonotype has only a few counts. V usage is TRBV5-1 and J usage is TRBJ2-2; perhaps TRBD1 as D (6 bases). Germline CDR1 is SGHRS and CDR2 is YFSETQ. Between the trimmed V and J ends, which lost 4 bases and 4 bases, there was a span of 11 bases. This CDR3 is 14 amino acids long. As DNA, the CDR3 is TGCGCCAGCAGCACTGGACAGTTCACCGGGGAGCTGTTTTTT. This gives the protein CASSTGQFTGELFF.

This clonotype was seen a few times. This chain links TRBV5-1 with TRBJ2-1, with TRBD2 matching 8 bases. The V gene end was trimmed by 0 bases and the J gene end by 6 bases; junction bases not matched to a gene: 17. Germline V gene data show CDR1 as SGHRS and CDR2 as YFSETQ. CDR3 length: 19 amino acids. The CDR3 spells CASSLAGLAHSYRGNEQFF. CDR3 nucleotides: TGCGCCAGCAGCTTGGCTGGACTAGCTCACTCTTACCGGGGCAATGAGCAGTTCTTC.

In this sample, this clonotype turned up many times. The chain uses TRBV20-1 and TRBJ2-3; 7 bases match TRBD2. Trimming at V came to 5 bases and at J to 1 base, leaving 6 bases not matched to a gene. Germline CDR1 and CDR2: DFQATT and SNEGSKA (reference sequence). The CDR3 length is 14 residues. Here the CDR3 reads CSAWGRVGTDTQYF. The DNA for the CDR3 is TGCAGTGCTTGGGGGAGGGTGGGCACAGATACGCAGTATTTT.

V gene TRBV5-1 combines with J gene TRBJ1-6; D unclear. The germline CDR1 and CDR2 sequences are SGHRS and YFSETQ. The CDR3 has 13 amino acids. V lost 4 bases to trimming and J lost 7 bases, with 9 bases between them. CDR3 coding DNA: TGCGCCAGCAGCATAGATACCAATTCACCCCTCCACTTT. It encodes CASSIDTNSPLHF.

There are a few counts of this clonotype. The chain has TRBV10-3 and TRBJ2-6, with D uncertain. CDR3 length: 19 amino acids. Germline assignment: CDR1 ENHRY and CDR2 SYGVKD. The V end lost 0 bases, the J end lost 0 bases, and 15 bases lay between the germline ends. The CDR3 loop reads CAISESRTALFSGANVLTF. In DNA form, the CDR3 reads TGTGCCATCAGTGAGTCGCGGACGGCCCTCTTCTCTGGGGCCAACGTCCTGACTTTC.

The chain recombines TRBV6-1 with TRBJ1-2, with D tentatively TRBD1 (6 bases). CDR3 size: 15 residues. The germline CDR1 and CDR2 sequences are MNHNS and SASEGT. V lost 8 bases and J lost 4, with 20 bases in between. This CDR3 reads CASLNTGGLSYGYTF. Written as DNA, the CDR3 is TGTGCCAGCCTAAACACGGGGGGGCTTAGCTATGGCTACACCTTC.

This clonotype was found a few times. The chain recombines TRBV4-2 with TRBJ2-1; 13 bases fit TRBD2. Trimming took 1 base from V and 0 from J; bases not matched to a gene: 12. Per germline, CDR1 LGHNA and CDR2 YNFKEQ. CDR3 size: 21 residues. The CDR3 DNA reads TGTGCCAGCAGCCAAGGACTAGCGGGAGGTTTTGGGGCCAGCTCCTACAATGAGCAGTTCTTC. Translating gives CASSQGLAGGFGASSYNEQFF.

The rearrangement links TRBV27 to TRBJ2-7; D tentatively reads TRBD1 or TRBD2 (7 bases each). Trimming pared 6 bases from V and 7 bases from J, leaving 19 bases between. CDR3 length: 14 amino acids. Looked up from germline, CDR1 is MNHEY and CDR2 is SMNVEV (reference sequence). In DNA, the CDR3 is TGTGCCAGCAGCTTAAGGGAGGGGGCCGGAGAGCAGTACTTC. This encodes CASSLREGAGEQYF.

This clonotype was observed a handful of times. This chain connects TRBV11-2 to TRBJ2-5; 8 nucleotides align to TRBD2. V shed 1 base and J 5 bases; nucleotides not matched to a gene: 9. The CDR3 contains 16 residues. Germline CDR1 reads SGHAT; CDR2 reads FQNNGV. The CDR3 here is CASSLVSGRPRETQYF. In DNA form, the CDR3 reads TGTGCCAGCAGCTTAGTCAGCGGGAGACCGAGGGAGACCCAGTACTTC. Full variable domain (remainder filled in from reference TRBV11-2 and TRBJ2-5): EAGVAQSPRYKIIEKRQSVAFWCNPISGHATLYWYQQILGQGPKLLIQFQNNGVVDDSQLPKDRFSAERLKGVDSTLKIQPAKLEDSAVYLCASSLVSGRPRETQYFGPGTRLLVL.

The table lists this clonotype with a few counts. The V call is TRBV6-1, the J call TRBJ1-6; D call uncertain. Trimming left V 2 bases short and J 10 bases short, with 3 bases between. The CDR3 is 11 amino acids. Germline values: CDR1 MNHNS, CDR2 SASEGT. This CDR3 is CASSEKSPLHF. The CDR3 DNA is TGTGCCAGCAGTGAAAAATCACCCCTCCACTTT.

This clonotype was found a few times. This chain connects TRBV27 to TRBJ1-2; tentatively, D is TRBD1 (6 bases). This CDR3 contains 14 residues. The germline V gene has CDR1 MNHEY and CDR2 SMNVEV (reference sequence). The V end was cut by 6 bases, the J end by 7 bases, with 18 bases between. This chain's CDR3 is CASRTQGKMGGYTF. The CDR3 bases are TGTGCCAGCAGGACACAGGGAAAAATGGGTGGCTACACCTTC.

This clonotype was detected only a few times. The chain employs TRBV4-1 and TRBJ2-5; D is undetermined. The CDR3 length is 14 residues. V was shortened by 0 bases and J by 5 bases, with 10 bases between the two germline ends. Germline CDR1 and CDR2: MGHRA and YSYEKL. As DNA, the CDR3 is TGCGCCAGCAGCCAAGATTGGGATCATGAGACCCAGTACTTC. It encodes CASSQDWDHETQYF.

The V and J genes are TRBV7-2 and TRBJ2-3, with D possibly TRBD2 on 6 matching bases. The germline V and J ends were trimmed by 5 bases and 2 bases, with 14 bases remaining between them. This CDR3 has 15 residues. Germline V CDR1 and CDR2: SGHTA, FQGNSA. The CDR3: CASSVRDSFTDTQYF. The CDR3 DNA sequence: TGTGCCAGCAGCGTCCGGGACTCATTCACAGATACGCAGTATTTT. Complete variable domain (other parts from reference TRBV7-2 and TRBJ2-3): GAGVSQSPSNKVTEKGKDVELRCDPISGHTALYWYRQSLGQGLEFLIYFQGNSAPDKSGLPSDRFSAERTGGSVSTLTIQRTQQEDSAVYLCASSVRDSFTDTQYFGPGTRLTVL.

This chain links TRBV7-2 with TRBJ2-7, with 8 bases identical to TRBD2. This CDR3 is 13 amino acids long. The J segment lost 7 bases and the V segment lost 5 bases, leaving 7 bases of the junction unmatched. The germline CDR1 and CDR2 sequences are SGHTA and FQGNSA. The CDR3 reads CASSPGGGREQYF. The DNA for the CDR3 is TGTGCCAGCAGCCCGGGCGGGGGGCGAGAGCAGTACTTC.

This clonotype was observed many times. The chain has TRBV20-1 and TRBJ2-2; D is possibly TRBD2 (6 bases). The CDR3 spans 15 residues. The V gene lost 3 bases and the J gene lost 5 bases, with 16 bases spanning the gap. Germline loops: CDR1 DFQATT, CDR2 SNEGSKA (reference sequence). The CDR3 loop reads CSASGLAYRTGELFF. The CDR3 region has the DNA TGCAGTGCTAGTGGGCTAGCGTACCGTACCGGGGAGCTGTTTTTT.

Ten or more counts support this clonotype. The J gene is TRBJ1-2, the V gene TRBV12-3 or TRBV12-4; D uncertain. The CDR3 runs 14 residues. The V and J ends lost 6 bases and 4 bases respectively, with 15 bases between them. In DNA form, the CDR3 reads TGTGCCAGCAGCCCCGACCGAAGGCTCTATGGCTACACCTTC. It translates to CASSPDRRLYGYTF.

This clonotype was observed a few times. The CDR3, as DNA: TGCGCCAGCAGCTCGACAACGTATCAGGCTTTCTTT. Translation: CASSSTTYQAFF. J is TRBJ1-1 and V is TRBV5-1; D call uncertain. Trimming removed 3 bases from V and 11 bases from J, with 14 bases in between. Per the germline V gene, CDR1 is SGHRS and CDR2 is YFSETQ. This CDR3 has 12 amino acids.